Below, 14 T cell receptor beta chains from the same sample are listed, as sequenced in a study of blood T cell repertoires in COVID-19. Some clones are missing from TCRdb's copy, which holds only in-frame ones; the method was immunoSEQ multiplex PCR. The sample includes approximately 220,000 clones, about nine tenths of them seen just once. The specimen was PBMCs or T cells enriched from blood (not recorded which). These receptors all stem from a young man who had recovered from COVID-19.

This chain uses TRBV2 with TRBJ1-5; D unresolved. The CDR3 covers 12 residues. V was shortened by 0 bases and J by 9 bases, with 6 bases between the two germline ends. From germline, CDR1 is SNHLY and CDR2 FYNNEI. The CDR3 loop reads CASSEAERPQHF. The CDR3 DNA sequence: TGTGCCAGCAGTGAAGCGGAGAGGCCCCAGCATTTT.

In regard to this clone: Other DNA sequences in the same sample also yield this CDR3. The gene calls are TRBV7-9 and TRBJ2-3; 13 bases are shared with TRBD2. Germline CDR1 is SEHNR and CDR2 is FQNEAQ (reference sequence). This CDR3 comprises 15 residues. Trimming cost V 5 bases and J 3 bases; bases outside gene matches: 2. CDR3 in amino acids: CASSRTSGSTDTQYF. DNA of the CDR3: TGTGCCAGCAGCCGGACTAGCGGGAGTACAGATACGCAGTATTTT.

This chain joins TRBV10-2 and TRBJ2-5; D possibly corresponds to TRBD2 (7 bases). V was pared by 5 bases and J by 2 bases, with 12 bases between. The length of the CDR3 is 14 residues. CDR1 and CDR2 from the germline V gene are WSHSY and SAAADI. The CDR3 spells CASSRAGAQETQYF. CDR3 bases: TGCGCCAGCAGTAGGGCGGGGGCACAAGAGACCCAGTACTTC.

This chain connects TRBV13 to TRBJ1-6; TRBD1 agrees at 8 bases. CDR1 is PRHDT, CDR2 FYEKMQ, per germline (reference sequence). The CDR3 runs to 16 residues. Trimming took 4 bases from V and 5 from J; bases not matched to a gene: 7. The CDR3 loop reads CASSYLTGANNSPLHF. CDR3 nucleotide sequence: TGTGCCAGCAGCTATTTGACAGGGGCGAATAATTCACCCCTCCACTTT.

This chain joins TRBV7-6 and TRBJ2-1; D is uncertain. CDR3 length: 13 residues. CDR1 and CDR2 from the germline V gene are SGHVS and FNYEAQ. Trimming took 1 base from V and 4 from J, leaving 5 bases between them. CDR3 loop: CASSLVSYNEQFF. The CDR3 coding sequence is TGTGCCAGCAGCTTAGTCAGTTACAATGAGCAGTTCTTC.

The gene calls are TRBV6-5 and TRBJ2-3; 8 bases match TRBD2. CDR3 length: 16 amino acids. The trim removed 0 bases at V and 4 bases at J, leaving 6 bases unmatched. Germline V gene data show CDR1 as MNHEY and CDR2 as SVGAGI. CDR3 protein: CASSYSPGTSADTQYF. In DNA, the CDR3 is TGTGCCAGCAGTTACTCCCCCGGGACTAGTGCAGATACGCAGTATTTT.

This chain joins TRBV28 and TRBJ1-3; tentatively, D is TRBD1 (6 bases). V was cut by 2 bases and J by 7 bases, with 9 bases left in between. CDR3 length equals 13 residues. Germline V lookup: CDR1 MDHEN, CDR2 SYDVKM. The CDR3 DNA sequence: TGTGCCAGCAGTTTAGACAGGAGGAACACCATATATTTT. It is translated as CASSLDRRNTIYF.

The chain carries TRBV10-2 and TRBJ1-6; D is ambiguous. Germline values: CDR1 WSHSY, CDR2 SAAADI. V lost 2 bases, J lost 13 bases, and 21 bases lay in between. CDR3 length: 16 residues. As DNA, the CDR3 is TGCGCCAGCAGTGAGGCTACAGTAGGTCTATTTGGCCCCCTCCACTTT. It encodes CASSEATVGLFGPLHF.

V and J are TRBV5-4 and TRBJ2-1; TRBD2 matches at 12 bases. With V trimmed by 4 bases and J by 5 bases, 4 bases remained unmatched. The CDR3 is 15 residues long. From germline, CDR1 is SGHNT and CDR2 YYREEE (reference sequence). CDR3 sequence reads: CASSLAGGPDNEQFF. The DNA of the CDR3 is TGTGCCAGCAGCCTAGCGGGAGGGCCAGACAATGAGCAGTTCTTC. The entire variable domain, with the rest obtained from reference TRBV5-4 and TRBJ2-1, is as follows: ETGVTQSPTHLIKTRGQQVTLRCSSQSGHNTVSWYQQALGQGPQFIFQYYREEENGRGNFPPRFSGLQFPNYSSELNVNALELDDSALYLCASSLAGGPDNEQFFGPGTRLTVL.

This chain joins TRBV7-2 and TRBJ1-2; 7 positions match TRBD1. Per the germline V gene, CDR1 is SGHTA and CDR2 is FQGNSA. CDR3 size: 15 residues. The junction had 8 bases not matched to a gene; V was cut back by 3 bases and J by 4 bases. The CDR3 loop reads CASSLAGTAFYGYTF. The CDR3 coding sequence is TGTGCCAGCAGCTTGGCCGGGACAGCCTTCTATGGCTACACCTTC.

This CDR3 is CASSSQGAHPGELFF. Here the CDR3 DNA reads TGTGCCAGCAGTTCACAGGGGGCGCATCCCGGGGAGCTGTTTTTT. The chain employs TRBV6-5 and TRBJ2-2; TRBD1 matches 9 bases. This CDR3 comprises 15 residues. With V trimmed by 4 bases and J by 6 bases, 6 bases remained unmatched. CDR1 and CDR2 from the germline V gene are MNHEY and SVGAGI.

The V call is TRBV7-2, the J call TRBJ2-2, with 7 bases lining up with TRBD2. V was pared by 7 bases and J by 4 bases, with 12 bases of the junction left unmatched. The CDR3 totals 16 residues. Germline-derived CDR1 and CDR2 are SGHTA and FQGNSA. This chain's CDR3 is CASTLDSGGLTGELFF. CDR3 DNA sequence: TGTGCCAGCACCCTGGACTCGGGAGGACTCACCGGGGAGCTGTTTTTT.

V and J are TRBV15 and TRBJ1-5; D remains unclear. Germline V gene data show CDR1 as LNHNV and CDR2 as YYDKDF (reference sequence). CDR3 length: 13 residues. The germline V and J ends were trimmed by 8 bases and 0 bases, with 8 bases remaining between them. The CDR3 region is CATGEYSNQPQHF. CDR3 in DNA: TGTGCCACCGGGGAGTATAGCAATCAGCCCCAGCATTTT.

This chain connects TRBV9 to TRBJ2-4; 10 positions agree with TRBD2. V lost 3 bases and J lost 1; bases outside the gene matches: 1. Germline V lookup: CDR1 SGDLS, CDR2 YYNGEE. This CDR3 comprises 15 residues. As DNA, the CDR3 is TGTGCCAGCAGCGATAGCGGGGGGGCCAAAAACATTCAGTACTTC. This gives the protein CASSDSGGAKNIQYF.